This TCR beta chain is from a study of shared clonotypes between healthy human individuals. Whole-study context: Donors consisted of two women and three men between 18 and 49.

Whole-study findings and limits: Sorted-subset samples were not fully sequenced, rarefaction indicated.

About this clone: Its antigen remains unknown.

TCRdb keeps only in-frame clones here, not all; method: immunoSEQ multiplex PCR. The table lists 300,000 to 400,000 clones, over 70% of them singletons, with 10% in the top ten. The receptor was derived from a man aged 30-40 years in good health. Sequencing was carried out using memory CD4+ T cells sorted from blood. Subset defined: CD45RA-negative fraction.

CDR3 nucleotide sequence: TGTGCCACCCAACGGGACAACGGATACACTGAAGCTTTCTTT. It specifies CATQRDNGYTEAFF. The rearrangement joins TRBV2 to TRBJ1-1; TRBD1 is a possible D gene (6 bases). Between the trimmed V and J ends, which lost 10 bases and 3 bases, there was a span of 18 bases. CDR1 and CDR2 from the germline V gene are SNHLY and FYNNEI. This CDR3 has 14 amino acids. Complete variable domain (other parts from reference TRBV2 and TRBJ1-1): EPEVTQTPSHQVTQMGQEVILRCVPISNHLYFYWYRQILGQKVEFLVSFYNNEISEKSEIFDDQFSVERPDGSNFTLKIRSTKLEDSAMYFCATQRDNGYTEAFFGQGTRLTVV.